The clone carrying this T cell receptor beta chain showed up just a few times. Sequenced by immunoSEQ multiplex PCR; TCRdb stores in-frame clones only, minus some. The table includes 150,000 to 200,000 clones, about 84% detected once. Trimming stripped 5 bases from V and 4 bases from J, with 23 bases between. Germline values: CDR1 SEHNR, CDR2 FQNEAQ (reference sequence). This CDR3 has 17 residues. This sample was taken from a study of blood T cell repertoires in COVID-19. The chain uses TRBV7-9 and TRBJ1-1; a possible D gene is TRBD1 (5 bases). The origin of this receptor is a man aged 40-55 years who had recovered from COVID-19. The sequencing input was PBMCs or T cells enriched from blood (not recorded which). CDR3 nucleotide sequence: TGTGCCAGCAGCCAAAGCGGCGTCCTGGGGGAGGGCACTGAAGCTTTCTTT. The encoded protein is CASSQSGVLGEGTEAFF.